This T cell receptor beta chain came from a study of cytomegalovirus exposure and HLA in healthy donors (dated by TCRdb to about 2017). Context from the whole study: An earlier analysis of 550 to 700 of the donors reported roughly 300 Gb of sequence data and around 120 million unique TCR beta sequences from approximately 180 million T cells. Approximately 300 gigabases of sequencing data and approximately 92 million unique TCR sequences made up an early release that covered nearly 650 HLA-typed donors. Of the roughly 410 genotyped donors, roughly 76% were placed in the genetic ancestry cluster associated with self-reported Caucasian donors. The study was designed to test whether signatures of past pathogen exposure could be identified by cataloging public T cell receptors. The study profiled the T cell repertoires of under 700 subjects by immunosequencing and related them to cytomegalovirus serostatus. A separate validation cohort of roughly 130 different subjects was used in addition to the 666-subject first cohort. To predict cytomegalovirus infection status, the study brought together high-throughput TCR immunosequencing, statistical association of individual TCRs with disease status, and machine learning. In a later analysis, previously published TCR beta repertoires from roughly 710 donors were re-analyzed and high-resolution HLA genotyping was added so that TCR occurrence patterns could be studied. Rather than drawing on any new phenotypic data, the later analysis identified candidate immune exposures from TCR beta sequences and the way those sequences occurred across donors. An earlier analysis of several hundred of the donors used high-throughput TCR beta sequencing to judge whether each TCR beta V gene segment behaved as functional or pseudogenic. Donor age, sex, ethnicity and CMV serostatus were compiled alongside the repertoire data. In a later genetic analysis, genome-wide SNP genotypes for 398 of the 666 donors were used, and that subset was treated as a discovery cohort. Every discovery cohort repertoire had been produced on one sequencing platform. HLA typing covered class I and class II loci at four-digit resolution. Typing coverage varied by locus: roughly 620-640 donors for A, B, C, DRB1 and DQB1; approximately 500 for DQA1; approximately 570 for DPA1; approximately 470 for DPB1. Roughly five DR-DQ haplotypes were treated as single units for association and clustering because of strong linkage in the cohort. On average, roughly 240,000 unique TCR beta nucleotide sequences were sequenced per donor among 300 to 500 genotyped donors of the cohort, with 15% to 20% of those sequences being non-productive.

The cohort was made up of approximately 700 healthy bone marrow donors. At the time of sampling, every cohort member was nominally healthy, though immune exposures that went unrecorded were likely present. The donor was CMV seronegative and belonged to the group of 352 seronegative cohort members. Every donor gave a peripheral blood sample, and the peripheral blood mononuclear cells from that sample were used for TCR beta sequencing. The Qiagen DNeasy Blood Extraction Kit was used to extract genomic DNA from the blood cell samples. V and J are truncated by 4 bases and 5 bases respectively, leaving an intervening sequence of 11 bases. CDR1 and CDR2 are drawn from the germline V gene: MNHNS, SASEGT. CDR3 length: 13 amino acids, cysteine to phenylalanine. The retained sequence is limited to the CDR3, 39 bases, with the frame set at the first base. Libraries came from the immunoSEQ multiplex PCR assay. A mixture of 60 forward primers for TCR Vbeta segments and 13 reverse primers for TCR Jbeta segments was used in the multiplex PCR. A multiplex PCR assay on genomic DNA amplified the CDR3 region of rearranged TCR beta genes. The amplified TCR beta libraries were sequenced on the Illumina HiSeq System as 87-base-pair reads. Turning to the authors' computational methods: A later analysis tallied around 80 million unique TCR beta chains across the 660 or so repertoires, and 10 million to 11 million of those chains were shared by two or more donors. Raw reads were error-corrected and collapsed into unique sequences by a nearest-neighbor algorithm in which closely related sequences were merged to remove PCR and sequencing errors. To assign V, D and J gene segments, CDR3 sequences were aligned to IMGT reference sequences. Each retained sequence needed at least a six-nucleotide match to both a V gene segment and a J gene segment. A rearrangement counted as productive if the CDR3 had no stop codons and remained in frame with V and J, and every other rearrangement counted as non-productive. CDR3 was defined by IMGT convention, running from the second conserved V-encoded cysteine to the conserved J-encoded phenylalanine. The earlier analysis of approximately 590 of the donors excluded any sequence lacking an unambiguous match to a single V gene segment. An earlier analysis of 587 of the donors classified V segments as functional when productive rearrangements were above 56.7% and as segregating when the standard deviation between donors was above 5%. To diagnose cytomegalovirus status from the catalog of TCR beta chain sequences, a statistical classification framework was built. V and J gene assignment, in a later analysis, came from comparing TCR nucleotide sequences with IMGT/GENE-DB human TR gene sequences. A later analysis assigned CDR3 sequences and most-parsimonious VDJ recombination scenarios with the TCRdist pipeline. In a later analysis, each TCR beta chain was defined by its CDR3 amino acid sequence together with its V-gene family, and reads without a unique V-gene family were excluded. As a way to deal with suspected cross-contamination and a sequencing artifact, a later analysis dropped 592 nucleotide sequences that were highly shared and had low generation probability. A later analysis calculated a clonal expansion index for each public chain from normalized within-repertoire ranks of inferred template counts. A later analysis computed generation probabilities with a VDJ recombination model fitted to out-of-frame rearrangements, and checked the results against IGoR. In a later analysis, hypergeometric tests were used to score TCR-TCR, TCR-HLA and TCR-CMV co-occurrence, with a repertoire-size bias correction applied to TCR pairs. A later analysis estimated false discovery rates by permuting HLA or CMV assignments 20 times. A later analysis grouped co-occurring TCRs with DBSCAN, adding TCRdist sequence similarity when clustering within HLA-allele-positive subsets. Co-occurrence clustering excluded repertoires with fewer than 30,000 or more than 120,000 public chains, plus five with anomalous nucleotide sharing. Here the immuneACCESS table is served through TCRdb, limited to in-frame sequences with V and J called. Missing clones are a known gap in these copies; in checked studies unresolved V genes cover under half, and the rest lacks a known reason. The DNA gave D and trimming, while V, J and clone size come from that table. The sample table lists 95,000 to 150,000 clones, 76% of them with a count of one. Around 2.1% of the sample is taken by the ten largest.

Overall results and qualifications from the work: Because HLA typing was missing for some donors at each locus, association tests included only the typed subset. Compared with the roughly 710-donor mean, donors in an Asian-associated ancestry cluster had fewer N-insertions in productive TCRs, according to a later genetic analysis. Most CMV-associated TCR beta chains appeared to be HLA-restricted in a later analysis, and the HLA associations seemed to be driven largely by CMV exposure. An earlier analysis of 450 to 750 of the donors showed that most TCR beta V segments appeared in productive rearrangements either about 87% or about 30% of the time, which broadly matched IMGT annotations. In both the original and validation cohorts, the classifier was reported to diagnose cytomegalovirus status with high specificity and sensitivity. A further reported finding was that TCR beta sequences accurately predicted the HLA-A and HLA-B alleles for most subjects in the first cohort. In the study, some 180 TCR beta chains were listed as associated with cytomegalovirus. Assigning TCR associations to individual alleles was difficult when HLA alleles, especially DR and DQ, strongly co-occurred. Compared with equally common non-associated chains, HLA-associated TCR beta chains in a later analysis were more clonally expanded and had lower generation probabilities. Several of the top co-occurrence clusters appeared to be linked to parvovirus B19, influenza, CMV and Epstein-Barr virus, according to a later analysis. The presence/absence analyses assumed that sequencing depth was roughly uniform across donors, and that assumption may not be true. Because the 87-base-pair reads could not distinguish some IMGT-functional V segments, including TRBV6-2 and TRBV6-3, those segments were excluded. In this cohort, only TCR beta chains were sequenced, and detectable features were limited by the absence of alpha or paired-chain data. In a later genetic analysis, a missense DCLRE1C variant was associated with V-gene and J-gene trimming of TCR beta chains, and the association was replicated in an independent cohort. A cluster of highly shared sequence variants was judged likely to represent a technical artifact of the sequencing pipeline. Most TCR sequences were observed very rarely across donors, whereas some public TCRs were present in many individuals. Correlated functional status among segregating V segments might reflect linkage disequilibrium, but an unknown experimental factor could not be ruled out. The authors suggested that the approach could potentially be extended to other disease states and immunological phenotypes. The earlier analysis of about 600 of the donors excluded approximately 15 rarely observed V segments, including chromosome 9 orphons, because counts were too low. In vitro tests confirmed that a few of the cytomegalovirus-associated TCR beta chains recognize cytomegalovirus antigens. In a later analysis, around 17,000 TCR beta sequences were associated with specific HLA alleles at a false discovery rate of 0.05. The only immune exposure information available for the cohort was CMV serostatus. According to a later analysis, TCR association rates differed among HLA loci, with DRB1 alleles showing the most associated TCRs and HLA-C alleles showing the fewest.

Remarks on this clone: Its antigen remains undetermined. Qualities for individual bases were not recorded, and no much larger clone is one base off.

This receptor was taken from a man aged 50-59 years in good health and CMV-seronegative. The rearrangement joined TRBV6-1 to TRBJ2-5; the D gene remains uncertain. Sequenced input: PBMCs. The CDR3 amino acid sequence is: CASSVTPRETQYF. In nucleotide form, the sequence is TGTGCCAGCAGTGTAACCCCCAGGGAGACCCAGTACTTC.